This TCR beta chain was sequenced for a study of persistence of HIV-infected CD4 T cells. The immunoSEQ assay was version 4, run in survey mode. Produced via immunoSEQ multiplex PCR; TCRdb's table is partial and in-frame only. Of tens of thousands of clones listed, about 88% are singletons. About this clone: Its antigen is as yet unknown.

CDR3 length equals 15 residues. Germline V CDR1 and CDR2: SGHKS, YYEKEE (reference sequence). Between the trimmed V and J ends, which lost 6 bases and 0 bases, there was a span of 13 bases. This nonspecific control used anti-CD3/anti-CD28 bead stimulation of CD4+ T cells. Sorting selected CD4+ T cells upregulating both CD40 ligand and CD69. Donors were HIV-1-infected adults who began suppressive ART during chronic infection. Study-wide findings and caveats: Degenerate expanded CDR3beta sequences were enriched among CMV- and Gag-responding cells.

The TCR originated in an adult woman with HIV who was CMV-seropositive. The rearrangement uses TRBV5-5 and TRBJ1-5; the D is unclear. Sequencing used CD4+ T cells sorted from PBMCs after roughly 19-hour stimulation, obtained from a patient who received antiretroviral therapy. CDR3 sequence (DNA): TGTGCCAGCACTCTTGCGGTGGATAGCAATCAGCCCCAGCATTTT. Its protein is CASTLAVDSNQPQHF.